This is a list of T cell receptor beta chains from one sample in a study of T-cell memory formation after mild COVID-19. TCRdb used MiXCR to reprocess the 5' RACE reads, holding one entry per CDR3 protein. The table has 350,000 to 500,000 distinct CDR3 sequences, 20% to 30% seen once. The sample was PBMCs or a T cell subset sorted from them (not recorded which). The receptors here all came from an adult woman who had mild COVID-19 (a few samples of this study predate the infection). Cell type and time point are not known. Each CDR3 is given with its conserved first and last residue. D genes are given only for firm matches. Not all rows give a size; the values are once, few, many and, for expanded clones, a class.

j_call clone_size v_call d_call cdr3_aa cdr3_nt
TRBJ1-3 NA TRBV7-3 NA CASSSQQRFDSGNTIYF TGTGCCAGCAGCTCCCAGCAGAGGTTTGACTCTGGAAACACCATATATTTT
TRBJ2-7 many TRBV18 TRBD1 CASSRSTGGYEQYF TGTGCCAGCTCACGGTCGACAGGGGGCTACGAGCAGTACTTC
TRBJ1-2 NA TRBV11-2 NA CASSLNIRAGYTF TGTGCCAGCAGCTTAAACATCAGGGCCGGCTACACCTTC
TRBJ2-5 few TRBV5-1 NA CASSFRGSNLETQYF TGCGCCAGCAGCTTCAGAGGGAGTAACCTGGAGACCCAGTACTTC
TRBJ1-1 NA TRBV6-2/TRBV6-3 NA CASRPLVAPDHKNTEAFF TGTGCCAGCAGACCCTTAGTGGCACCGGATCACAAGAACACTGAAGCTTTCTTT
TRBJ2-7 NA TRBV7-8 TRBD1 CASSLAPGTGKYF TGTGCCAGCAGCTTAGCGCCAGGGACAGGGAAGTACTTC
TRBJ1-1 NA TRBV15 NA CATSREGRGAEAFF TGTGCCACCAGCAGAGAGGGCAGGGGTGCTGAAGCTTTCTTT
TRBJ1-1 NA TRBV11-2 NA CASSFTSGRGVDTEAFF TGTGCCAGCAGCTTCACGTCGGGGAGGGGCGTGGACACTGAAGCTTTCTTT
TRBJ2-3 NA TRBV9 NA CASSGGTDLTDTQYF TGTGCCAGCAGCGGCGGTACGGACCTCACAGATACGCAGTATTTT
TRBJ2-7 NA TRBV7-2 NA CASSPINLQSAYEQYF TGTGCCAGCAGCCCCATCAACCTCCAGTCAGCCTACGAGCAGTACTTC
TRBJ2-1 NA TRBV20-1 NA CSASHGPEQFF TGCAGTGCTAGCCACGGACCCGAGCAGTTCTTC
TRBJ1-2 few TRBV7-3 NA CASSPGVNYGYTF TGTGCCAGCAGCCCGGGAGTTAACTATGGCTACACCTTC
TRBJ2-7 few TRBV25-1 NA CASGDGYEQYF TGTGCCAGCGGGGACGGTTACGAGCAGTACTTC
TRBJ2-5 NA TRBV7-8 TRBD1 CASSFPPGQGFGETQYF TGTGCCAGCAGCTTTCCACCGGGACAGGGGTTCGGAGAGACCCAGTACTTC
TRBJ2-5 NA TRBV29-1 TRBD1 CSVESQGAVETQYF TGCAGCGTTGAATCCCAGGGGGCCGTAGAGACCCAGTACTTC
TRBJ2-1 NA TRBV6-4 TRBD2 CASTKTSGANNEQFF TGTGCCAGCACTAAAACTAGCGGAGCAAACAATGAGCAGTTCTTC
TRBJ1-1 NA TRBV4-1 NA CASSQGVQGRAFF TGCGCCAGCAGCCAGGGGGTACAGGGTCGGGCTTTCTTT
TRBJ2-3 few TRBV19 NA CASSLRWGPTDTQYF TGTGCCAGTAGTTTACGGTGGGGGCCTACAGATACGCAGTATTTT
TRBJ2-7 NA TRBV20-1 NA CSARDREGLTPHEQYF TGCAGTGCTAGGGATCGTGAAGGGCTAACCCCGCACGAGCAGTACTTC
TRBJ1-4 NA TRBV6-5 NA CASSHRRDLDEKLFF TGTGCCAGCAGTCATCGAAGGGATTTGGATGAAAAACTGTTTTTT
TRBJ1-1 many TRBV10-3 NA CAIAFEPNTEAFF TGTGCCATCGCTTTTGAACCGAACACTGAAGCTTTCTTT
TRBJ2-3 few TRBV24-1 NA CATSSWGTDTQYF TGTGCCACCTCCTCCTGGGGCACAGATACGCAGTATTTT
TRBJ1-2 few TRBV12-3/TRBV12-4 NA CASSKTEGYGYTF TGTGCCAGCAGTAAGACAGAGGGCTATGGCTACACCTTC
TRBJ2-1 NA TRBV3-1 NA CASSPRPEPYNEQFF TGTGCCAGCAGCCCCCGCCCAGAACCCTACAATGAGCAGTTCTTC
TRBJ1-2 NA TRBV6-1 TRBD1 CASSGQGPLGYGYTF TGTGCCAGCAGTGGACAGGGTCCCTTGGGCTATGGCTACACCTTC
TRBJ2-1 few TRBV10-3 TRBD1 CAISESLGGQGPSEQFF TGTGCCATCAGTGAGTCCCTGGGGGGACAGGGACCAAGTGAGCAGTTCTTC
TRBJ1-1 few TRBV12-5 NA CASGFLYREAFF TGTGCTAGTGGTTTCTTGTACAGGGAAGCTTTCTTT
TRBJ2-3 few TRBV20-1 NA CSGRRGYRDTQYF TGCAGTGGTCGAAGGGGGTATCGAGATACGCAGTATTTT
TRBJ1-1 NA TRBV7-8 NA CASSLYAGGEKDTEAFF TGTGCCAGCAGCTTATATGCCGGGGGGGAGAAGGACACTGAAGCTTTCTTT
TRBJ1-2 once TRBV7-8 TRBD1 CASSPRWTGDGYGYTF TGTGCCAGCAGCCCTAGGTGGACAGGGGATGGCTATGGCTACACCTTC
TRBJ2-1 NA TRBV5-1 TRBD2 CASSYGLAGGDYNEQFF TGCGCCAGCAGCTATGGACTAGCGGGAGGGGACTACAATGAGCAGTTCTTC